The clone carrying this TCR beta chain has just a few counts. Its matching antigen is unknown. This entry comes from a study of blood T cells in healthy people across ages. Germline loops: CDR1 SGHRS, CDR2 YFSETQ. The CDR3 contains 16 residues. Trimming took 6 bases from V and 5 from J, leaving 24 bases between them. Study outcomes and limitations: Age showed a roughly linear inverse relationship with TCR beta diversity per million T cells.

Primers used in a second PCR of about 7 to 12 cycles were a sample-barcoded 5' primer and a J-beta primer mix. A 12-random-nucleotide template-switch adaptor tagged each cDNA molecule. TCRdb passed the 5' RACE reads through MiXCR, listing each CDR3 protein once. The sample comprises some 1,800,000 distinct CDR3 sequences, about two fifths of which are singletons, and 23% rests with the top ten. Sequenced material: blood. This TCR was recovered from a human donor in good health. The rearrangement joins TRBV5-1 to TRBJ2-7, with D possibly being TRBD2 (7 bases). The CDR3 region is CASTDRGGADFDEQYF. The CDR3 coding sequence is TGCGCCAGCACCGACAGAGGGGGGGCCGACTTCGACGAGCAGTACTTC.